The 26 T cell receptor beta chains given below trace back to one sample, sequenced in a study of T-cell memory formation after mild COVID-19. Via MiXCR, TCRdb re-called the 5' RACE reads, giving one row per CDR3 protein. The sample lists about 82,000 distinct CDR3 sequences, roughly 16% occurring once. Material: PBMCs or a T cell subset sorted from them (not recorded which). The origin of the receptors is a young man who had mild COVID-19 (a few samples of this study predate the infection). Cell type and time point are not known.

CDR3 bases: TGTGCCAGCAGTCCTCAGGGAACCGGGGAGCTGTTTTTT. It yields the protein CASSPQGTGELFF. The rearrangement links TRBV6-5 to TRBJ2-2, with TRBD1 as a possible D gene (5 bases). Germline CDR1 and CDR2: MNHEY and SVGAGI. CDR3 size: 13 residues. V dropped 5 bases and J dropped 5 bases, with 9 bases sitting between them.

In DNA form, the CDR3 reads TGTGCCAGCAGCCCGTATGTGGGACAGGACACAGATACGCAGTATTTT. Translation gives CASSPYVGQDTDTQYF. The gene calls are TRBV7-9 and TRBJ2-3; 8 bases are shared with TRBD1. There are 16 residues in the CDR3. The V gene's germline CDR1 is SEHNR and CDR2 FQNEAQ (reference sequence). The ends lost 5 bases at V and 2 bases at J; junction bases unmatched: 9.

In this sample, this clonotype turned up many times. The rearrangement joins TRBV5-1 to TRBJ2-1, with 10 bases aligning to TRBD2. Germline assignment: CDR1 SGHRS and CDR2 YFSETQ. The length of the CDR3 is 15 residues. V gave up 2 bases and J gave up 4 bases; unmatched junction bases: 3. CDR3 residues: CASSFSGGPYNEQFF. DNA for the CDR3: TGCGCCAGCAGCTTTAGCGGGGGGCCGTACAATGAGCAGTTCTTC.

This rearrangement joins TRBV7-9 to TRBJ2-7; TRBD1 is a possible D gene (6 bases). Germline values: CDR1 SEHNR, CDR2 FQNEAQ (reference sequence). The CDR3 covers 15 residues. V lost 3 bases, J lost 2 bases, and 14 bases lay in between. The CDR3 loop is CASSFSGTTPYEQYF. The CDR3 DNA is TGTGCCAGCAGCTTTTCCGGGACAACCCCCTACGAGCAGTACTTC.

Worth noting for this clonotype: The DNA is omitted, as the CDR3 cannot be located on it reliably, and the CDR3 follows TCRdb's listing. The V call is TRBV6-5, the J call TRBJ1-2. The V gene's germline CDR1 is MNHEY and CDR2 SVGAGI. The CDR3 comprises 13 residues, both ends counted. The chain's CDR3 is CASSYSMVGDGTF.

There are a few counts of this clonotype. V and J are TRBV6-6 and TRBJ2-3; TRBD2 might be the D (6 bases). The CDR3 loop spans 14 amino acids. The V gene lost 6 bases and the J gene lost 0 bases, with 10 bases spanning the gap. Germline V gene lookup returns CDR1 MNHNY and CDR2 SVGAGI (reference sequence). The CDR3 loop reads CASRYRGSTDTQYF. CDR3 nucleotide sequence: TGTGCCAGCAGGTACCGGGGGAGCACAGATACGCAGTATTTT.

The rearrangement uses TRBV20-1 and TRBJ2-1; TRBD2 aligns across 7 bases. CDR3 length: 13 amino acids. The V segment lost 5 bases and the J segment 3 bases; nucleotides outside the gene matches: 4. Looked up from germline, CDR1 is DFQATT and CDR2 is SNEGSKA (reference sequence). The CDR3 nucleotides are TGCAGTGCTGGGAGCGGGGACTACAATGAGCAGTTCTTC. The encoded protein is CSAGSGDYNEQFF.

The CDR3: CASQGYRGDTEAFF. CDR3 DNA sequence: TGTGCCAGTCAGGGATATAGGGGGGACACTGAAGCTTTCTTT. The gene calls are TRBV18 and TRBJ1-1; weak D call: TRBD1 (6 bases). V lost 9 bases and J lost 3, with 17 bases in between. The V gene's germline CDR1 is KGHSH and CDR2 LQKENI. This CDR3 is built from 14 residues. Drawing the rest from reference TRBV18 and TRBJ1-1, the complete variable domain is NAGVMQNPRHLVRRRGQEARLRCSPMKGHSHVYWYRQLPEEGLKFMVYLQKENIIDESGMPKERFSAEFPKEGPSILRIQQVVRGDSAAYFCASQGYRGDTEAFFGQGTRLTVV.

This clonotype showed up many times. This rearrangement joins TRBV13 to TRBJ1-3; tentative D call: TRBD1 (5 bases). Trimming cost V 0 bases and J 0 bases, with 15 bases left between them. Germline CDR1 reads PRHDT; CDR2 reads FYEKMQ (reference sequence). The CDR3 has 18 residues. CDR3 DNA: TGTGCCAGCAGCTTAGGCCAGGGTTTGGAATACTCTGGAAACACCATATATTTT. Residues: CASSLGQGLEYSGNTIYF.

This clonotype has just a few counts. The J gene is TRBJ1-2, the V gene TRBV7-9, with D unclear. This CDR3 spans 14 amino acids. V was pared by 7 bases and J by 6 bases, with 18 bases between. Germline loops: CDR1 SEHNR, CDR2 FQNEAQ (reference sequence). CDR3 amino acids: CASTPLTLGDGYTF. The CDR3 nucleotides read TGTGCCAGCACCCCTTTGACGCTAGGAGATGGCTACACCTTC.

This chain uses TRBV25-1 with TRBJ1-2; the match to TRBD1 covers 7 bases. V was clipped by 5 bases and J by 8 bases; unmatched bases: 11. From germline, CDR1 is MGHDK and CDR2 SYGVNS. The CDR3 is 14 amino acids. The CDR3 is CASSSTTGAEGYTF. The CDR3 DNA follows: TGTGCCAGCAGTAGCACTACAGGGGCGGAAGGCTACACCTTC.

V usage is TRBV29-1 and J usage is TRBJ1-5, with TRBD1 matching 7 bases. The length of the CDR3 is 15 residues. Trimming cost V 0 bases and J 1 base; bases outside gene matches: 3. In germline, CDR1 is SQVTM, CDR2 ANQGSEA. This chain's CDR3 is CSVEEGQPSNQPQHF. The CDR3, as DNA: TGCAGCGTTGAAGAGGGACAGCCGAGCAATCAGCCCCAGCATTTT.

This chain uses TRBV6-2 or TRBV6-3 with TRBJ2-7, with TRBD1 matching 10 bases. The CDR3 is 15 residues long. Germline V CDR1 and CDR2: MNHEY, SVGEGT. V lost 2 bases and J lost 5; bases outside the gene matches: 6. Here the CDR3 reads CASSYQGTGDDEQYF. The CDR3 DNA follows: TGTGCCAGCAGTTACCAGGGGACAGGGGATGACGAGCAGTACTTC.

This clonotype came up a few times. This chain connects TRBV7-9 to TRBJ2-7; weak D call: TRBD2 (5 bases). V was trimmed by 3 bases and J by 2 bases, leaving 8 bases between them. The germline CDR1 and CDR2 sequences are SEHNR and FQNEAQ (reference sequence). This CDR3 has 13 residues. CDR3 region: CASSFGNPYEQYV. CDR3 DNA sequence: TGTGCCAGCAGCTTCGGGAATCCCTACGAGCAGTACGTC.

This clonotype was detected a few times. The chain combines TRBV6-5 with TRBJ2-1, with TRBD2 matching 9 bases. From germline, CDR1 is MNHEY and CDR2 SVGAGI. The CDR3 contains 15 residues. V dropped 4 bases and J dropped 0; count of bases not matched to a gene: 1. The CDR3 protein is CASSLAGDSYNEQFF. DNA for the CDR3: TGTGCCAGCAGTTTAGCGGGGGACTCCTACAATGAGCAGTTCTTC.

This clonotype was detected only a few times. V is TRBV6-2 or TRBV6-3 and J is TRBJ2-7; D is unresolved. The CDR3 consists of 11 residues. Germline CDR1 and CDR2: MNHEY and SVGEGT. V was cut by 7 bases and J by 3 bases, with 7 bases left in between. CDR3 loop: CASTMDYEQYF. The DNA of the CDR3 is TGTGCCAGCACCATGGACTACGAGCAGTACTTC.

The gene calls are TRBV27 and TRBJ1-5; D gene uncertain. Deletions cut 5 bases from V and 5 bases from J, with 16 bases between. CDR1 and CDR2 from the germline V gene are MNHEY and SMNVEV (reference sequence). The CDR3 loop spans 15 amino acids. This CDR3 reads CASSLTSGSYQPQHF. Written as DNA, the CDR3 is TGTGCCAGCAGTCTAACCTCCGGGTCTTATCAGCCCCAGCATTTT.

This clonotype was seen a few times. The chain carries TRBV6-5 and TRBJ2-2, with D tentatively TRBD2 (6 bases). The CDR3 is 17 residues long. The germline V gene has CDR1 MNHEY and CDR2 SVGAGI. V lost 2 bases and J 3 bases, leaving 16 bases between the germline ends. CDR3 sequence reads: CASSYRPGEGYTGELFF. CDR3 sequence (DNA): TGTGCCAGCAGTTACCGTCCGGGGGAAGGGTACACCGGGGAGCTGTTTTTT.

This clonotype was recorded many times. The genes are TRBV7-2 and TRBJ2-1, with 7 bases fitting TRBD2. CDR1 SGHTA and CDR2 FQGNSA come from the germline V gene. Germline trimming cut 3 bases from V and 15 bases from J; bases unmatched to any gene: 5. The CDR3 has 11 residues. CDR3 in DNA: TGTGCCAGCAGCTTTCTAGCGGTATTGTTCTTC. It translates to CASSFLAVLFF.

The CDR3 region is CASSLGGWGLAGLQETQYF. The CDR3 DNA follows: TGTGCCAGCAGCTTAGGGGGTTGGGGACTAGCGGGGCTCCAAGAGACCCAGTACTTC. V usage is TRBV7-2 and J usage is TRBJ2-5; TRBD2 matches 13 bases. CDR1 SGHTA and CDR2 FQGNSA come from the germline V gene. CDR3 length: 19 amino acids. J lost 1 base, V lost 1 base, and 9 bases had no gene match.

This clonotype has only a few counts. The chain combines TRBV12-3 or TRBV12-4 with TRBJ1-2, with TRBD1 matching over 8 bases. The CDR3 totals 13 residues. V lost 10 bases, J lost 3 bases, and 7 bases stayed unmatched. The CDR3 DNA reads TGTGCCATTCACCCGGACAGGGACTATGGCTACACCTTC. It codes for CAIHPDRDYGYTF.

This clonotype turned up a few times. The chain has TRBV19 and TRBJ2-3; the D gene is possibly TRBD2 (6 bases). V lost 5 bases and J lost 0, with 12 bases in between. The CDR3 totals 15 residues. Germline V gene data show CDR1 as LNHDA and CDR2 as SQIVND (reference sequence). CDR3 protein: CASSAFGTSTDTQYF. The CDR3 nucleotides are TGTGCCAGTAGTGCGTTCGGGACTAGCACAGATACGCAGTATTTT.

V and J are TRBV9 and TRBJ1-3; possibly TRBD1 for D (5 bases). The CDR3 spans 16 residues. Looked up from germline, CDR1 is SGDLS and CDR2 is YYNGEE. Trimming removed 2 bases from V and 1 base from J, with 13 bases in between. The CDR3 nucleotides read TGTGCCAGCAGCGTTAACAAGGGACTGTCTGGAAACACCATATATTTT. This encodes CASSVNKGLSGNTIYF.

This clonotype was seen more than once but under ten times. The V and J genes are TRBV20-1 and TRBJ2-1; 9 bases fit TRBD2. The CDR3 is made up of 16 amino acids. Germline CDR1 is DFQATT and CDR2 is SNEGSKA (reference sequence). V shed 0 bases and J 3 bases; nucleotides not matched to a gene: 6. The CDR3 sequence: CSARDGSGGIYNEQFF. The CDR3, as DNA: TGCAGTGCTAGAGATGGTAGCGGGGGCATCTACAATGAGCAGTTCTTC.

The rearrangement links TRBV7-3 to TRBJ2-1; D perhaps matches TRBD1 (5 bases). The V gene's germline CDR1 is SGHTA and CDR2 FQGTGA. The CDR3 sequence is 13 residues long. The germline V and J ends were trimmed by 5 bases and 7 bases, with 12 bases remaining between them. CDR3 nucleotides: TGTGCCAGCAGCGGGCAGGGTAGGAATGAGCAGTTCTTC. Its translation: CASSGQGRNEQFF.

This clonotype has just a few counts. The genes are TRBV6-5 and TRBJ2-3, with TRBD2 identical over 8 bases. Germline loops: CDR1 MNHEY, CDR2 SVGAGI. This CDR3 is built from 15 residues. J was trimmed by 5 bases and V by 0 bases; bases with no gene match: 4. The CDR3 coding sequence is TGTGCCAGCAGTTACTCGTCGGGGGGGGGAGATACGCAGTATTTT. Its protein product is CASSYSSGGGDTQYF.